A single sample is the source of the 30 T cell receptor beta chains below, sequenced in a study of T cells in Graves' hyperthyroidism and ophthalmopathy. RNA transcripts gave rise to amplified TCR beta CDR3 regions. HTBI primers were the set used in a first-round RT-PCR of the TCR CDR3. MiXCR was run by TCRdb on the multiplex PCR reads, yielding one entry per CDR3 protein. The sample holds around 350,000 distinct CDR3 sequences; approximately 15% are singletons and the top ten take roughly 21%. The specimen was blood. The origin of the receptors is a young woman with Graves' ophthalmopathy.

This clonotype was observed many times. The chain couples TRBV28 to TRBJ2-1; possible D gene TRBD2, 6 bases. The ends were cut back, 0 bases at V and 6 bases at J, with 12 bases in the middle. Germline CDR1 is MDHEN and CDR2 is SYDVKM. The CDR3 runs 15 residues. CDR3 coding DNA: TGTGCCAGCAGTTTATGGCAGGGTAGCGGCAATGAGCAGTTCTTC. This translates into CASSLWQGSGNEQFF.

This clonotype came up a few times. This chain connects TRBV7-9 to TRBJ2-5; a weak D match, TRBD1 (6 bases). Trimming left V 4 bases short and J 0 bases short, with 12 bases between. CDR1 SEHNR and CDR2 FQNEAQ come from the germline V gene (reference sequence). The CDR3 runs to 15 residues. CDR3 in amino acids: CASSSWDIYQETQYF. CDR3 DNA: TGTGCCAGCAGCTCCTGGGACATCTACCAAGAGACCCAGTACTTC.

This clonotype was counted many times. The DNA of the CDR3 is TGTGCCAGCAGTGAGTCACCGTCAGGGAACACCATATATTTT. Protein: CASSESPSGNTIYF. The rearrangement joins TRBV2 to TRBJ1-3, with a weak D call TRBD1 (5 bases). CDR3 size: 14 residues. V was shortened by 3 bases and J by 7 bases, with 13 bases between the two germline ends. CDR1 and CDR2 (germline): SNHLY, FYNNEI.

This clonotype was seen ten or more times. This chain links TRBV11-2 with TRBJ2-5; D gene ambiguous. CDR1 SGHAT and CDR2 FQNNGV come from the germline V gene. This CDR3 comprises 12 residues. With 1 base removed from V and 4 bases from J, the gap between germline ends came to 4 bases. This chain's CDR3 is CASSLVLETQYF. Written as DNA, the CDR3 is TGTGCCAGCAGCTTAGTTCTAGAGACCCAGTACTTC.

On this clonotype: A much larger clone differs from this one at a single base, so this may be a read error. V usage is TRBV4-1 and J usage is TRBJ1-5; D is uncertain. This CDR3 region has 17 residues. The V gene's germline CDR1 is MGHRA and CDR2 YSYEKL. CDR3: CASSEDRITYSSQPQHF. DNA of the CDR3: TGCGCCAGCAGCGAAGATAGGATTACCTATAGCAGTCAGCCCCAGCATTTT.

On this clonotype itself: A much larger clone lies a single base off, so this may be a read error. The chain carries TRBV6-1 and TRBJ1-2, with 7 bases identical to TRBD1. This CDR3 is 16 amino acids long. Germline CDR1 is MNHNS and CDR2 is SASEGT. The V gene end was trimmed by 2 bases and the J gene end by 3 bases; junction bases not matched to a gene: 9. CDR3 DNA: TGTGCCAGCAGTGAATTTACGGCGGGACAGCACTATGGCTACACCTTC. It encodes CASSEFTAGQHYGYTF.

Details on this clonotype: The junction differs from germline at one of its ends, possibly a read error. The chain uses TRBV6-5 and TRBJ2-5, with D possibly TRBD1 on 5 matching bases. CDR1 is MNHEY, CDR2 SVGAGI, per germline. This CDR3 has 16 amino acids. CDR3 sequence reads: CASSDSKSGKIVGQYF. CDR3 bases: TGTGCCAGCAGTGACTCGAAGTCAGGGAAGATCGTCGGACAGTACTTC.

V gene TRBV6-1 combines with J gene TRBJ2-7, with TRBD1 matching 11 bases. J was trimmed by 8 bases and V by 6 bases; bases with no gene match: 9. CDR1 MNHNS and CDR2 SASEGT come from the germline V gene. The CDR3 loop spans 14 amino acids. CDR3: CASRGDRGDYKQYF. CDR3 bases: TGTGCCAGCAGGGGGGACAGGGGGGATTATAAGCAGTACTTC.

V and J are TRBV11-2 and TRBJ2-7; the match to TRBD1 covers 12 bases. V lost 5 bases to trimming and J lost 3 bases; unmatched junction nucleotides: 8. Germline V lookup: CDR1 SGHAT, CDR2 FQNNGV. The CDR3 is 16 residues long. The CDR3: CASSRTGTGGGYEQYF. The CDR3 nucleotides are TGTGCCAGCAGCCGGACCGGGACAGGGGGCGGCTACGAGCAGTACTTC.

In the case of this clonotype: Being one base from a much bigger clone, this may be a read error. The V and J genes are TRBV5-6 and TRBJ2-5, with D uncertain. The DNA matches TRBJ2-1 better at its end, which makes the J call doubtful. The CDR3 covers 14 residues. CDR1 and CDR2 from the germline V gene are SGHDT and YYEEEE. CDR3 DNA sequence: TGTGCCAGCAGCTTGTTGGTACCACAAGAGACCCAGTTCTTC. It translates to CASSLLVPQETQFF.

In this sample, this clonotype turned up many times. The rearrangement uses TRBV30 and TRBJ2-7; D is unresolved. The V end lost 6 bases, the J end lost 2 bases, and 17 bases lay between the germline ends. The CDR3 totals 14 residues. Germline-derived CDR1 and CDR2 are GTSNPN and SVGIG (reference sequence). This chain's CDR3 is CACESRASTYEQYF. The DNA of the CDR3 is TGTGCCTGCGAATCTAGGGCCTCGACCTACGAGCAGTACTTC.

The J gene is TRBJ2-1, the V gene TRBV19, with D tentatively TRBD1 (6 bases). Germline-derived CDR1 and CDR2 are LNHDA and SQIVND (reference sequence). The ends were cut back, 11 bases at V and 8 bases at J, with 19 bases in the middle. The CDR3 sequence is 13 residues long. CDR3 residues: CASSATGGYEQFF. The DNA of the CDR3 is TGTGCCTCCTCCGCGACAGGTGGCTATGAGCAGTTCTTC.

This clonotype has at least ten counts. The chain is built from TRBV6-1 and TRBJ1-6; D unclear. The V end was cut by 9 bases, the J end by 0 bases, with 18 bases between. CDR1 and CDR2 (germline): MNHNS, SASEGT. This CDR3 comprises 17 residues. In nucleotides, the CDR3 is TGTGCCAGAATGGGTCCCCCCGAGAGCTCCTATAATTCACCCCTCCACTTT. This gives the protein CARMGPPESSYNSPLHF.

This clonotype was observed at least ten times. The J gene is TRBJ2-5, the V gene TRBV20-1; D uncertain. Trimming took 1 base from V and 3 from J, leaving 9 bases between them. The CDR3 runs to 13 residues. From germline, CDR1 is DFQATT and CDR2 SNEGSKA (reference sequence). In DNA, the CDR3 is TGCAGTGCTAGAGTAGTAGATAAAGAGACCCAGTACTTC. It yields the protein CSARVVDKETQYF.

The chain is built from TRBV11-1 and TRBJ2-3; a weak D match, TRBD1 (5 bases). V shed 2 bases and J shed 4 bases, with 16 bases lying between them. CDR1 and CDR2 (germline): SGHAT, FQDESV (reference sequence). This CDR3 is 16 amino acids long. This CDR3 reads CASSLSTGGISDTQYF. CDR3 coding DNA: TGTGCCAGCAGCTTAAGTACAGGTGGCATCTCAGATACGCAGTATTTT.

V is TRBV4-1 and J is TRBJ2-7; 9 nucleotides line up with TRBD1. In germline, CDR1 is MGHRA, CDR2 YSYEKL. CDR3 length: 15 residues. V was clipped by 4 bases and J by 4 bases; unmatched bases: 8. CDR3 amino acids: CASSPHGTGTYEQYF. Written as DNA, the CDR3 is TGCGCCAGCAGCCCGCATGGGACAGGGACATACGAGCAGTACTTC.

The chain is built from TRBV9 and TRBJ2-1, with 12 nucleotides matching TRBD2. This CDR3 has 18 residues. Germline trimming cut 4 bases from V and 7 bases from J; bases unmatched to any gene: 15. CDR1 and CDR2 (germline): SGDLS, YYNGEE. The CDR3 coding sequence is TGTGCCAGCAGCCCCCGCTCCGCCGGACTAGCGGGGTTAAATGAGCAGTTCTTC. This sequence encodes CASSPRSAGLAGLNEQFF.

This clonotype was counted many times. This sequence joins TRBV28 and TRBJ2-7; D perhaps matches TRBD2 (5 bases). There are 15 residues in the CDR3. The V end lost 8 bases, the J end lost 3 bases, and 20 bases lay between the germline ends. Germline loops: CDR1 MDHEN, CDR2 SYDVKM. The CDR3 nucleotides are TGTGCCAGCCAAAATCCGGGATTAGTGGGCTACGAGCAGTACTTC. Protein product: CASQNPGLVGYEQYF.

This clonotype was picked up a small number of times. The chain employs TRBV19 and TRBJ2-5; TRBD1 matches 7 bases. This CDR3 is built from 14 residues. J was trimmed by 5 bases and V by 8 bases; bases with no gene match: 11. The germline CDR1 and CDR2 sequences are LNHDA and SQIVND (reference sequence). CDR3 sequence reads: CASGYDRVSETQYF. The DNA for the CDR3 is TGTGCCAGTGGCTACGACAGGGTGTCGGAGACCCAGTACTTC.

This clonotype was counted a few times. The chain is built from TRBV9 and TRBJ2-2, with no clear D. Trimming left V 5 bases short and J 10 bases short, with 9 bases between. CDR3 length equals 11 residues. The V gene's germline CDR1 is SGDLS and CDR2 YYNGEE. CDR3 region: CASSSAEELFF. CDR3 DNA sequence: TGTGCCAGCAGTTCCGCCGAGGAGCTGTTTTTT.

This clonotype was seen ten or more times. V and J are TRBV5-1 and TRBJ2-5; D might be TRBD1 (6 bases). Germline V gene data show CDR1 as SGHRS and CDR2 as YFSETQ. This CDR3 spans 14 amino acids. Trimming cost V 4 bases and J 2 bases, with 12 bases left between them. The CDR3 nucleotides are TGCGCCAGCAGCCTAAAGGGGGATCAAGAGACCCAGTACTTC. This encodes CASSLKGDQETQYF.

This clonotype was counted many times. V and J are TRBV9 and TRBJ1-6; D is perhaps TRBD1 (5 bases). Per germline, CDR1 SGDLS and CDR2 YYNGEE. The CDR3 has 17 residues. With 0 bases removed from V and 7 bases from J, the gap between germline ends came to 17 bases. This CDR3 reads CASSVEGRVLLNSPLHF. The CDR3 coding sequence is TGTGCCAGCAGCGTAGAGGGCAGGGTTCTGTTGAATTCACCCCTCCACTTT.

The chain is built from TRBV7-9 and TRBJ1-2; 9 bases map to TRBD1. Per the germline V gene, CDR1 is SEHNR and CDR2 is FQNEAQ (reference sequence). The CDR3 totals 15 residues. V was clipped by 5 bases and J by 2 bases; unmatched bases: 6. The CDR3 here is CASSPGQGTNYGYTF. CDR3 nucleotide sequence: TGTGCCAGCAGCCCCGGACAGGGGACGAACTATGGCTACACCTTC.

The sample holds many counts of this clonotype. The CDR3 DNA is TGCGCCAGCAGCTTGGTGACAGGGAACACTGAAGCTTTCTTT. Its translation is CASSLVTGNTEAFF. The J gene is TRBJ1-1, the V gene TRBV5-1; tentatively, D is TRBD1 (6 bases). The germline V and J ends were trimmed by 0 bases and 1 base, with 7 bases remaining between them. The CDR3 runs 14 residues. Germline CDR1 reads SGHRS; CDR2 reads YFSETQ.

This clonotype was seen a handful of times. A read error is possible here, since a much larger clone lies one base away. The CDR3 DNA reads as TGCAGTGCTAGAGCCCATGCGGGGGGTTTTGACAATGAGCAGTCCTTC. This codes for CSARAHAGGFDNEQSF. The rearrangement links TRBV20-1 to TRBJ2-1; TRBD2 agrees at 8 bases. Germline CDR1 is DFQATT and CDR2 is SNEGSKA (reference sequence). The CDR3 extends over 16 amino acids.

At least ten counts were recorded for this clonotype. This chain connects TRBV2 to TRBJ2-3; D may be TRBD2 (5 bases). Germline lookup yields CDR1 SNHLY and CDR2 FYNNEI. The germline V and J ends were trimmed by 6 bases and 2 bases, with 9 bases remaining between them. This CDR3 spans 13 amino acids. Here the CDR3 reads CASRREITDTQYF. CDR3 DNA sequence: TGTGCCAGCAGGAGGGAGATCACAGATACGCAGTATTTT.

The chain has TRBV12-5 and TRBJ2-3, with a tentative D call TRBD2 (5 bases). V gave up 0 bases and J gave up 1 base, with 17 bases separating them. Germline V lookup: CDR1 LGHNT, CDR2 FRNRAP. The CDR3 has 18 residues. The CDR3 loop is CASGLVLVRGRGTDTQYF. The DNA of the CDR3 is TGTGCTAGTGGTTTGGTACTTGTTCGGGGTAGGGGCACAGATACGCAGTATTTT.

V usage is TRBV6-1 and J usage is TRBJ2-5, with a tentative D call TRBD1 (6 bases). The CDR3 consists of 13 residues. V lost 4 bases and J 3 bases, leaving 9 bases between the germline ends. The germline V gene has CDR1 MNHNS and CDR2 SASEGT. Here the CDR3 DNA reads TGTGCCAGCAGTGCCGACAGGAAAGAGACCCAGTACTTC. It yields the protein CASSADRKETQYF.

This clonotype appeared a single time. A read error may explain this, as a much larger clone is one base away. This chain connects TRBV2 to TRBJ1-2; D remains unclear. The germline CDR1 and CDR2 sequences are SNHLY and FYNNEI. The CDR3 loop spans 15 amino acids. The CDR3 here is CASSFEFAVIHGHTF. CDR3 nucleotide sequence: TGTGCCAGCAGCTTTGAATTTGCAGTCATCCATGGCCACACCTTC.

A few counts support this clonotype. V gene TRBV15 combines with J gene TRBJ1-2; D is unresolved. The CDR3 extends over 12 amino acids. Deletions cut 0 bases from V and 4 bases from J, with 3 bases between. Germline CDR1 reads LNHNV; CDR2 reads YYDKDF (reference sequence). In DNA form, the CDR3 reads TGTGCCACCAGCAGAGACATCTATGGCTACACCTTC. It encodes CATSRDIYGYTF.